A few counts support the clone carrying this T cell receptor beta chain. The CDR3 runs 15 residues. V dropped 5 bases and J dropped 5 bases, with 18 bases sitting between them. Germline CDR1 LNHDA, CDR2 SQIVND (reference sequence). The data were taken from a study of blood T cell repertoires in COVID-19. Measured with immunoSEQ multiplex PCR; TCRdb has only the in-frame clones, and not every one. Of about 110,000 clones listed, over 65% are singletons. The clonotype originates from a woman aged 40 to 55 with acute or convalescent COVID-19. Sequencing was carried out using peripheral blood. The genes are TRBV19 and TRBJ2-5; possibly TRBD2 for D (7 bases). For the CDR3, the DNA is TGTGCCAGTAGTTTTGGGGGGGCCACTACTGAGACCCAGTACTTC. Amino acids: CASSFGGATTETQYF.